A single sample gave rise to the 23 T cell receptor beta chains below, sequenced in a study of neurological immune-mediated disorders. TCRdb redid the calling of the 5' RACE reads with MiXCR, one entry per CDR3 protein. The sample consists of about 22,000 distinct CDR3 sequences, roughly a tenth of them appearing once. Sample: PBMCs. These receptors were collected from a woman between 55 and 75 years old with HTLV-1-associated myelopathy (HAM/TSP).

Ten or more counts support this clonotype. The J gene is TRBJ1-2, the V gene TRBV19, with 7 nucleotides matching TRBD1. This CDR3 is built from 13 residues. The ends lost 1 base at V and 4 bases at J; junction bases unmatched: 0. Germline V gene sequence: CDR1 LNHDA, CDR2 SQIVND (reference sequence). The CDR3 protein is CASSIAGGYGYTF. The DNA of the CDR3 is TGTGCCAGTAGTATAGCAGGGGGCTATGGCTACACCTTC.

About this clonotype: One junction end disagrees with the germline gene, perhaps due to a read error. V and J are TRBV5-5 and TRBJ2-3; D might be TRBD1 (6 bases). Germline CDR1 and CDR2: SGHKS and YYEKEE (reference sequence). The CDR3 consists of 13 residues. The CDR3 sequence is CSISFIGAGKRGF. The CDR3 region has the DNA TGTTCCATCAGCTTTATTGGGGCAGGGAAAAGGGGGTTT. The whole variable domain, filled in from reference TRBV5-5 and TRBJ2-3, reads DAGVTQSPTHLIKTRGQQVTLRCSPISGHKSVSWYQQVLGQGPQFIFQYYEKEERGRGNFPDRFSARQFPNYSSELNVNALLLGDSALYLCSISFIGAGKRGFGPGTRLTVL.

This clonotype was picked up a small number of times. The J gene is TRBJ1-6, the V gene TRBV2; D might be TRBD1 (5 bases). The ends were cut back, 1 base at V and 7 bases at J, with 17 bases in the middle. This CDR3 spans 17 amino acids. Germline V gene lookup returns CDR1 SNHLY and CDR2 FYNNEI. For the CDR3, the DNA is TGTGCCAGCAGTGAAGAAGGACACCAGATTGGGAATTCACCCCTCCACTTT. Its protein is CASSEEGHQIGNSPLHF.

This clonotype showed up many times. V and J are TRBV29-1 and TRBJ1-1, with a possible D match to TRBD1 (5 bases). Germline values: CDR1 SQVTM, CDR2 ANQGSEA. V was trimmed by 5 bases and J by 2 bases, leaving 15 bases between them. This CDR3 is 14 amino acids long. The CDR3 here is CSVLGGSFNTEAFF. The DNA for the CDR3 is TGCAGCGTTCTCGGGGGGAGCTTTAACACTGAAGCTTTCTTT.

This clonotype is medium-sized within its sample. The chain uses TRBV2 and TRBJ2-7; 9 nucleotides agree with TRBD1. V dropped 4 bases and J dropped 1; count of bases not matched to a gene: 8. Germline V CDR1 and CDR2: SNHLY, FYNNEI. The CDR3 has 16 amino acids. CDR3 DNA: TGTGCCAGCAGTGTGGGGCCGGGACAGGGATCCTACGAGCAGTACTTC. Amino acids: CASSVGPGQGSYEQYF.

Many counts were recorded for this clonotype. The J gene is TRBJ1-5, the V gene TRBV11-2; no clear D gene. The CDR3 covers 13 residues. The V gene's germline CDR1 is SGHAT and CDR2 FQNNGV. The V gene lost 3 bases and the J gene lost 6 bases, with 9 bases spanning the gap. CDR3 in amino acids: CASSLEKTQPQHF. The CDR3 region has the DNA TGTGCCAGCAGCTTGGAAAAGACTCAGCCCCAGCATTTT.

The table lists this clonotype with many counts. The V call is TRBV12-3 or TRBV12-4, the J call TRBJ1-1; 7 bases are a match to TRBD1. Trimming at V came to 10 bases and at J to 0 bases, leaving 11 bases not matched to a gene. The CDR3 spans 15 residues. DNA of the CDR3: TGTGCCACCACAGGGGAGATCATGCTGAACACTGAAGCTTTCTTT. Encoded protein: CATTGEIMLNTEAFF.

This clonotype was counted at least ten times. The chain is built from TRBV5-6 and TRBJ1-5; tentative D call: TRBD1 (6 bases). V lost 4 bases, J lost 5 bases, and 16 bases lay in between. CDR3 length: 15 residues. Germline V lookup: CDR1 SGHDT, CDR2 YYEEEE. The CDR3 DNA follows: TGTGCCAGCAGCACTTACGGACAGCTCTATCAGCCCCAGCATTTT. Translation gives CASSTYGQLYQPQHF.

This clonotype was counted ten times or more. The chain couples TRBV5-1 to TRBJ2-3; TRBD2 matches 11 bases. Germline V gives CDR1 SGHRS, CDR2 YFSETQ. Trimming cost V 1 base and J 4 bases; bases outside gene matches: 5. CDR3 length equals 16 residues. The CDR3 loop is CASSLLAGGPSDTQYF. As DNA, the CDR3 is TGCGCCAGCAGCTTGTTAGCGGGGGGGCCGTCAGATACGCAGTATTTT.

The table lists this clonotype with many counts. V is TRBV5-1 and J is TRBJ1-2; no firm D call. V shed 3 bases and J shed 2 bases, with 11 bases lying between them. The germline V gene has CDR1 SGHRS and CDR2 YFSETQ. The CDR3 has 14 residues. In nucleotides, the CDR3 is TGCGCCAGCAGCTCCCTCCCCAGAAACTATGGCTACACCTTC. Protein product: CASSSLPRNYGYTF.

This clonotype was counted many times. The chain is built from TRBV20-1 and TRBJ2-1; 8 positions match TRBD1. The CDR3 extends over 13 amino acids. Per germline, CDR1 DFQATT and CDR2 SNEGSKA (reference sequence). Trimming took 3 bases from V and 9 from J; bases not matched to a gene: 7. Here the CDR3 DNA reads TGCAGTGCTAGGGCAGGGGGCATGGGTGAGCAGTTCTTC. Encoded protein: CSARAGGMGEQFF.

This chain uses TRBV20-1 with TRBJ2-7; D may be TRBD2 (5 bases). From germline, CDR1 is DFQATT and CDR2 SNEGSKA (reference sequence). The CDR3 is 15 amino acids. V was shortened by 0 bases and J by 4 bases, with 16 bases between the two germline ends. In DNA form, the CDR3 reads TGCAGTGCTAGAGACGCCGGGAAGGGAGAATACGAGCAGTACTTC. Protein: CSARDAGKGEYEQYF.

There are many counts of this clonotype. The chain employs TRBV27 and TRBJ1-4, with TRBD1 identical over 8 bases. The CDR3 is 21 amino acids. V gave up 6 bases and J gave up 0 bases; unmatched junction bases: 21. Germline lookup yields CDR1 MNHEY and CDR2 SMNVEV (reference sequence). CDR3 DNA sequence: TGTGCCAGCAGCCTGTCCACCCCATATGCGGGACAGGTTGCAACTAATGAAAAACTGTTTTTT. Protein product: CASSLSTPYAGQVATNEKLFF.

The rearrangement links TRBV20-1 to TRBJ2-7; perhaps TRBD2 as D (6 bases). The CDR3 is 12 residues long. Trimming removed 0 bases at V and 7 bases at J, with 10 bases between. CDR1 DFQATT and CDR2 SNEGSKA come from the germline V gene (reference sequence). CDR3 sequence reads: CSARDLLAEQYF. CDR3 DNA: TGCAGTGCTAGAGATCTACTAGCAGAGCAGTACTTC.

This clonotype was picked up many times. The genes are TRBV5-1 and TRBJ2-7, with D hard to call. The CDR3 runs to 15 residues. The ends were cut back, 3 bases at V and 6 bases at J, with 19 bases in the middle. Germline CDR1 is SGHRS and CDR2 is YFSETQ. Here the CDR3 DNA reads TGCGCCAGCAGCTGGACCGGGCCCTTGCGGAGCGAGCAGTACTTC. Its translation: CASSWTGPLRSEQYF.

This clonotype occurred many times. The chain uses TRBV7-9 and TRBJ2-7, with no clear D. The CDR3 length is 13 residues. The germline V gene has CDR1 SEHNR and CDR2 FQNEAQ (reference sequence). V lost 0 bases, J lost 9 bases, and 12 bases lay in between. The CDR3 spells CASSLAQVSVQYF. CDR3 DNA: TGTGCCAGCAGCTTAGCTCAGGTTTCAGTGCAGTACTTC.

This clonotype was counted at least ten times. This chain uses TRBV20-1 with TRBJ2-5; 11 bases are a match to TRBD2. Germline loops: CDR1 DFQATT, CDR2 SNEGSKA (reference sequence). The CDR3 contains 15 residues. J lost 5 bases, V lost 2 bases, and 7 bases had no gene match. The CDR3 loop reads CSARLAGGLDETQYF. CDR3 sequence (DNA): TGCAGTGCTAGACTAGCGGGGGGTTTAGATGAGACCCAGTACTTC.

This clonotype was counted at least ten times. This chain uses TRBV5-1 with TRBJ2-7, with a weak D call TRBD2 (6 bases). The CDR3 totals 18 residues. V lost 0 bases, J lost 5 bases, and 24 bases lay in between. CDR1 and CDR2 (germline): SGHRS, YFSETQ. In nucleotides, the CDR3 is TGCGCCAGCAGCTTGGTTGGAGGGAACCCACTCGGTAGGGACGAGCAGTACTTC. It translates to CASSLVGGNPLGRDEQYF.

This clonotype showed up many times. Here the CDR3 DNA reads TGCAGTGCTAGGACCCCTGGACAGGGATGGTACAATGAGCAGTTCTTC. This codes for CSARTPGQGWYNEQFF. The V and J genes are TRBV20-1 and TRBJ2-1; 8 bases are a match to TRBD1. V was pared by 3 bases and J by 4 bases, with 11 bases of the junction left unmatched. In germline, CDR1 is DFQATT, CDR2 SNEGSKA (reference sequence). The CDR3 is 16 amino acids.

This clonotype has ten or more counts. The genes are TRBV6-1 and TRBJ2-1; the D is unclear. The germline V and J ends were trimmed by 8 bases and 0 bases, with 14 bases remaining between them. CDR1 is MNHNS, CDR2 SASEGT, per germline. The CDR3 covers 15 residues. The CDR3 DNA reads TGTGCCAGCCATGTTGGCCGGACCTCCTACAATGAGCAGTTCTTC. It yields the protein CASHVGRTSYNEQFF.

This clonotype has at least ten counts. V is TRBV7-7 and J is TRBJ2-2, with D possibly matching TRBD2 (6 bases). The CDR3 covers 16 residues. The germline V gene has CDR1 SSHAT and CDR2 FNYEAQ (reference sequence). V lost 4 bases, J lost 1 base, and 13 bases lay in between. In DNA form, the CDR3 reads TGTGCCAGCAGCTCGACCGGGAGATTGAACACCGGGGAGCTGTTTTTT. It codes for CASSSTGRLNTGELFF. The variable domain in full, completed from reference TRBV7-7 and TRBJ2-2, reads GAGVSQSPRYKVTKRGQDVTLRCDPISSHATLYWYQQALGQGPEFLTYFNYEAQPDKSGLPSDRFSAERPEGSISTLTIQRTEQRDSAMYRCASSSTGRLNTGELFFGEGSRLTVL.

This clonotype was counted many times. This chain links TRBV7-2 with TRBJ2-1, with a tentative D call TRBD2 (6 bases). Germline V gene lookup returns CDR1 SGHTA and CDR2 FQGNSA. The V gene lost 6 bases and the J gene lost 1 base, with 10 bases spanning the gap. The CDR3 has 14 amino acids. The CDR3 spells CASSPGLSYNEQFF. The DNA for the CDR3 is TGTGCCAGCAGTCCGGGACTTTCCTACAATGAGCAGTTCTTC.

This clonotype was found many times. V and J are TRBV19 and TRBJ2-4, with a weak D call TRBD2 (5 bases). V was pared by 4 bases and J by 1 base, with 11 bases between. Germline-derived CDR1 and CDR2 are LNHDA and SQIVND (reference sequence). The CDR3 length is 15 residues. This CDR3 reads CASSRTSGAKNIQYF. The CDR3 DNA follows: TGTGCCAGTAGTAGGACGTCGGGGGCCAAAAACATTCAGTACTTC.